The sequence of this TCR beta chain was determined in a study of blood T cell repertoires in COVID-19 (dated by TCRdb to the early 2020s). Regarding the research as a whole: Collaborator samples came from the United States, Italy and Spain and covered acute and convalescent phases of COVID-19. The material from the prospective study consisted of cDNA or gDNA derived from T cells, B-cell-depleted T cells, or PBMCs. The repertoires were released in a freely available public database meant as a resource for research on the immune response to SARS-CoV-2. Where available, HLA class I and class II types were obtained from metadata supplied by the sample provider rather than from assay-based typing. Nearly every sample came with metadata listing a de-identified subject ID, COVID-19 status, age in years and sex. The samples were drawn from the first 160 participants of the ongoing ImmuneRACE study and from 1,254 subjects provided by 6 global collaborators. Deeply sampled blood TCRbeta repertoires from subjects exposed to, actively infected with, or recovered from COVID-19 were included in the dataset. Results the study describes overall, beyond this receptor: The amount of clinical and demographic metadata varied by source and participant and was provided uncurated.

Trimming takes 5 bases from V and 4 bases from J, and the germline ends sit 18 bases apart. CDR1 is given as LNHDA and CDR2 as SQIVND, both from the germline V gene (reference sequence). Measured from the cysteine to the phenylalanine, the CDR3 is 16 residues long. The read is trimmed to its CDR3 DNA, 48 bases read in frame from base 1. A word on this clone: Which antigen it targets is not known. No qualities accompany the bases; no much larger clone lies one base away.

The immunoSEQ Assay, a bias-controlled multiplex PCR, was used to amplify TCRbeta CDR3 regions from genomic DNA. Processing in the source paper ran as follows. The number of nucleated cells in each sample was estimated by amplification of reference gene primers within the assay. To quantify the absolute abundance of each unique TCRbeta CDR3 rearrangement, sequence reads were collapsed and filtered. Productive Simpson clonality was computed per sample as the square root of Simpson's diversity index over productive rearrangements. TCRdb provides this immuneACCESS table in a form limited to in-frame rearrangements. Some clones are lacking; in checked studies, under half of them reflect an unresolved V gene, and why the rest are absent is not known. V and J calls and clone size are copied from that table; D and trimming were computed from the DNA. Recorded for this sample are approximately 100,000 clones; nearly 90% of them occurred a single time. The ten largest clonotypes hold roughly 3% of the sample.

The collaborating institutions used their own protocols to collect whole blood in K2EDTA tubes. For TCRbeta analysis, collaborators shipped samples as frozen whole blood, isolated PBMCs, or DNA extracted from either of those sample types. The chain employs TRBV19 and TRBJ1-3, with TRBD1 perhaps the D gene, on 5 matching bases. The source of this sequence is a man in his fifties or sixties in a cohort sampled during active COVID-19. Specimen: peripheral blood. CDR3 sequence: CASSPEGRRVGNTIYF. The sequenced DNA is TGTGCCAGTAGTCCCGAGGGACGGAGGGTCGGAAACACCATATATTTT.